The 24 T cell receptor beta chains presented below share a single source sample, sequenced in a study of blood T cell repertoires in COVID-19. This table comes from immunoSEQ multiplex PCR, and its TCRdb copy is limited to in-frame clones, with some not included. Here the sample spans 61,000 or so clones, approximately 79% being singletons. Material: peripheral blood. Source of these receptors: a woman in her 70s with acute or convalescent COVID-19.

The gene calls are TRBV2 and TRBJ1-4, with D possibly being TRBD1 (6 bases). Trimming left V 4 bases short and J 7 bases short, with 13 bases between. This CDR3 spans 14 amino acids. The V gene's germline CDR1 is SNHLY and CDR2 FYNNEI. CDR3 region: CASSAWTEGEKLFF. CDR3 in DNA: TGTGCCAGCAGTGCTTGGACAGAAGGTGAAAAACTGTTTTTT.

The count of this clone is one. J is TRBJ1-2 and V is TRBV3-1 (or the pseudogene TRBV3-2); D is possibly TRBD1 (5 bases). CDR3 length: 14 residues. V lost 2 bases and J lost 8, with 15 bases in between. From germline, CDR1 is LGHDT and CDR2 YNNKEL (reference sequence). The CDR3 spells CASSQREGVGGYTF. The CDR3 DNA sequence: TGTGCCAGCAGCCAAAGAGAAGGGGTAGGAGGCTACACCTTC.

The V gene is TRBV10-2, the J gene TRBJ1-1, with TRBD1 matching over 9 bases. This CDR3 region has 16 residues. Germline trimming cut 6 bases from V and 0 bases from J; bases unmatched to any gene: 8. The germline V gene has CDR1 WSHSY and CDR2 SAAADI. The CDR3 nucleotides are TGCGCCAGCAGCCCCGGGACAGGGATGTTGAACACTGAAGCTTTCTTT. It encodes CASSPGTGMLNTEAFF.

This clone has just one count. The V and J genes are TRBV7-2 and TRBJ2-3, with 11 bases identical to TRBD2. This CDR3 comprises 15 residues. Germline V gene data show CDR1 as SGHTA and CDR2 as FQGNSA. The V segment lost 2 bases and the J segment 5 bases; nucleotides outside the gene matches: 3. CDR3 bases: TGTGCCAGCAGCTTATTAGCGGGGGGGCAAGATACGCAGTATTTT. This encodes CASSLLAGGQDTQYF.

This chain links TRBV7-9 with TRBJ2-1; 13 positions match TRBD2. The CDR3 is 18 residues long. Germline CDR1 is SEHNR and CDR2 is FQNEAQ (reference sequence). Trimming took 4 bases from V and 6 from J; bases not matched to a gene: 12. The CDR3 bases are TGTGCCAGCAGCTCCACTAGCGGGGGGGCCTTGACGGTCAATGAGCAGTTCTTC. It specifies CASSSTSGGALTVNEQFF. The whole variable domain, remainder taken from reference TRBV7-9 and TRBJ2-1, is DTGVSQNPRHKITKRGQNVTFRCDPISEHNRLYWYRQTLGQGPEFLTYFQNEAQLEKSRLLSDRFSAERPKGSFSTLEIQRTEQGDSAMYLCASSSTSGGALTVNEQFFGPGTRLTVL.

This CDR3 reads CASSPGHLGSYNEQFF. The CDR3 region has the DNA TGTGCCAGCAGCCCTGGACACCTTGGCTCCTACAATGAGCAGTTCTTC. The rearrangement joins TRBV7-3 to TRBJ2-1; maybe TRBD1 (5 bases). This CDR3 comprises 16 residues. Trimming cost V 5 bases and J 0 bases, with 14 bases left between them. Per the germline V gene, CDR1 is SGHTA and CDR2 is FQGTGA.

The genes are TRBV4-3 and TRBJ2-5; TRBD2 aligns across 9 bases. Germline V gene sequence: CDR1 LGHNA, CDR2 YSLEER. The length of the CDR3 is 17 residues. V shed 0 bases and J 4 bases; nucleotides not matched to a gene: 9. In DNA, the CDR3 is TGCGCCAGCAGCCAAGATTTGCCTAGCGGGGTGCGAGAGACCCAGTACTTC. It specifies CASSQDLPSGVRETQYF.

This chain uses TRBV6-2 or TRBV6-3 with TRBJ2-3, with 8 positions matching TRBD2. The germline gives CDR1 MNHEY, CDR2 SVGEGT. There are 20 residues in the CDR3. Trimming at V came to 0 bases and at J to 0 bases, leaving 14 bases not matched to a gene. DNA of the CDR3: TGTGCCAGCAGTTACTCGATTACTAGCGGTGCCCTTTTTAGCACAGATACGCAGTATTTT. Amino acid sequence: CASSYSITSGALFSTDTQYF.

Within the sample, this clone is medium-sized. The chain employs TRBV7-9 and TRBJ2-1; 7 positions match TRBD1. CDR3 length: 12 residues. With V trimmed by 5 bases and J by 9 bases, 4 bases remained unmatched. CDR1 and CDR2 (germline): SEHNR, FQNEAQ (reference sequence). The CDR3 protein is CASSRGQPEQFF. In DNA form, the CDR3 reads TGTGCCAGCAGCCGGGGACAGCCTGAGCAGTTCTTC. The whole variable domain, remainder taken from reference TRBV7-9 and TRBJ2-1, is DTGVSQNPRHKITKRGQNVTFRCDPISEHNRLYWYRQTLGQGPEFLTYFQNEAQLEKSRLLSDRFSAERPKGSFSTLEIQRTEQGDSAMYLCASSRGQPEQFFGPGTRLTVL.

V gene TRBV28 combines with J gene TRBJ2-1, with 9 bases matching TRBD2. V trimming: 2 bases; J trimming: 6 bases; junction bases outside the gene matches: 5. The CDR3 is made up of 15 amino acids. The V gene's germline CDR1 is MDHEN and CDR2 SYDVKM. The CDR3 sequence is CASSLEAGGPNEQFF. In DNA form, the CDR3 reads TGTGCCAGCAGTTTAGAAGCGGGGGGCCCCAATGAGCAGTTCTTC.

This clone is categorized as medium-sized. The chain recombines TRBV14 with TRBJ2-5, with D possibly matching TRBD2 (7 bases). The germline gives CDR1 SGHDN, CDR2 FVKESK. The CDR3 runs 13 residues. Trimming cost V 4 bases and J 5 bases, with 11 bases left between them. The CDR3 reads CASSPTGGETQYF. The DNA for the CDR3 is TGTGCCAGCAGCCCGACGGGGGGCGAGACCCAGTACTTC.

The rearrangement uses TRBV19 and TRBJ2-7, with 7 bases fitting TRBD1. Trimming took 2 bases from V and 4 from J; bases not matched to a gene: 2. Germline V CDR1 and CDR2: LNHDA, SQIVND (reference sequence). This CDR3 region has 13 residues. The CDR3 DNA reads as TGTGCCAGTAGTATACAGGGGGAATACGAGCAGTACTTC. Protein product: CASSIQGEYEQYF.

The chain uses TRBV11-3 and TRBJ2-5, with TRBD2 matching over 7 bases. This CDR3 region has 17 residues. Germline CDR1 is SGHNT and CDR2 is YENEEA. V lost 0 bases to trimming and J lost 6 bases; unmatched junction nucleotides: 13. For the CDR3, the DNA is TGTGCCAGCAGCTTAGAAGTATGGAGAGGGGAGGGGAAGACCCAGTACTTC. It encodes CASSLEVWRGEGKTQYF.

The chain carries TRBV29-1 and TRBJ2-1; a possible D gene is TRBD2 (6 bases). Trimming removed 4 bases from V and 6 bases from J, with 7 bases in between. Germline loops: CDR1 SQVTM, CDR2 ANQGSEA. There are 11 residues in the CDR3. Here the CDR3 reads CSVGGVNEQFF. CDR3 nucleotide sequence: TGCAGCGTTGGGGGGGTCAATGAGCAGTTCTTC.

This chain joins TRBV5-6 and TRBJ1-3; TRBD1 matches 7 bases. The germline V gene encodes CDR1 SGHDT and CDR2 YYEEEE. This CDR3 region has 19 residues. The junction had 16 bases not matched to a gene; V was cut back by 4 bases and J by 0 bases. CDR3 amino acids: CASSTMGQLTVPSGNTIYF. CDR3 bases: TGTGCCAGCAGCACGATGGGACAGTTAACAGTACCCTCTGGAAACACCATATATTTT.

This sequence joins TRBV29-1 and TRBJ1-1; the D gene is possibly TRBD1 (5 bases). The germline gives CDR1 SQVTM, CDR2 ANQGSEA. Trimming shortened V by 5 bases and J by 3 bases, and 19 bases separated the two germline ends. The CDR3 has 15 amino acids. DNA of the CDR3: TGCAGCGTTTCCGAAACCCGGACAAGCCACACTGAAGCTTTCTTT. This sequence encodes CSVSETRTSHTEAFF. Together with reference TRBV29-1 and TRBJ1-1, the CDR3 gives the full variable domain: SAVISQKPSRDICQRGTSLTIQCQVDSQVTMMFWYRQQPGQSLTLIATANQGSEATYESGFVIDKFPISRPNLTFSTLTVSNMSPEDSSIYLCSVSETRTSHTEAFFGQGTRLTVV.

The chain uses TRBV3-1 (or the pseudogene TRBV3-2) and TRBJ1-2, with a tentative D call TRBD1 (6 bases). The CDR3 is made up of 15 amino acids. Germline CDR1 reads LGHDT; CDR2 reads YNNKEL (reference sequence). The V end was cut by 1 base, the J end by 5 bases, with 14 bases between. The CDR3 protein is CASSQGGGRGYGYTF. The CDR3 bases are TGTGCCAGCAGCCAAGGCGGGGGGCGCGGTTATGGCTACACCTTC.

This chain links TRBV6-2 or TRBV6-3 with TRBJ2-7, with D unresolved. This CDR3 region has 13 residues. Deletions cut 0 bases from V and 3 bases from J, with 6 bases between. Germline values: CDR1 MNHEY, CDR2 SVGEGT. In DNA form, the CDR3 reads TGTGCCAGCAGTTACTCGATCGGCTACGAGCAGTACTTC. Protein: CASSYSIGYEQYF.

The CDR3 bases are TGTGCCAGCAGCGTTAGCGGGGGTTCCTACAATGAGCAGTTCTTC. This gives the protein CASSVSGGSYNEQFF. The genes are TRBV9 and TRBJ2-1, with 9 bases fitting TRBD2. The CDR3 sequence is 15 residues long. The V gene end was trimmed by 2 bases and the J gene end by 1 base; junction bases not matched to a gene: 1. CDR1 and CDR2 (germline): SGDLS, YYNGEE.

CDR3 nucleotides: TGTGCCAGCACCTCGATAGAATTCCGATACACTGAAGCTTTCTTT. Translated, it gives CASTSIEFRYTEAFF. The rearrangement joins TRBV6-5 to TRBJ1-1; D uncertain. Germline CDR1 reads MNHEY; CDR2 reads SVGAGI. The CDR3 spans 15 residues. V lost 7 bases and J lost 3, with 18 bases in between.

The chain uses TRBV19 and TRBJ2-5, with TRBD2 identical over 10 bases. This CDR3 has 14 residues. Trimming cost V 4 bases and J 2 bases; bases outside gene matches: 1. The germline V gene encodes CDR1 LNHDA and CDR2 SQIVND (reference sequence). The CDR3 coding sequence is TGTGCCAGTAGTACACTAGCGGGGCAAGAGACCCAGTACTTC. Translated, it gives CASSTLAGQETQYF.

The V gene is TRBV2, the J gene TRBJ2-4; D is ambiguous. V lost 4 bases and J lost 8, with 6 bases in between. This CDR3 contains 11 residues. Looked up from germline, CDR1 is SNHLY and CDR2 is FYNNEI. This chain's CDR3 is CASSAVDIQYF. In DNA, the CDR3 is TGTGCCAGCAGTGCGGTTGACATTCAGTACTTC. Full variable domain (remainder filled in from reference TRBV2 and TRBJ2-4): EPEVTQTPSHQVTQMGQEVILRCVPISNHLYFYWYRQILGQKVEFLVSFYNNEISEKSEIFDDQFSVERPDGSNFTLKIRSTKLEDSAMYFCASSAVDIQYFGAGTRLSVL.

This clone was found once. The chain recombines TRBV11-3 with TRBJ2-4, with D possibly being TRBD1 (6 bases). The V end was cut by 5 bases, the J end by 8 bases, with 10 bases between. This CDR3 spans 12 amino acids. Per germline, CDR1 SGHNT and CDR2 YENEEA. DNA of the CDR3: TGTGCCAGCAGCCCAGAGGGGGACATTCAGTACTTC. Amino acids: CASSPEGDIQYF.

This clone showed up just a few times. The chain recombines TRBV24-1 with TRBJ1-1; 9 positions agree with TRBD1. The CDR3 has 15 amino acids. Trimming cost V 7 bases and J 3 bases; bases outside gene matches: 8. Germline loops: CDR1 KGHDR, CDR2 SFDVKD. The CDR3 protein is CATRDSRTGDTEAFF. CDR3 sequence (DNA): TGTGCCACCAGAGACTCTAGGACAGGGGACACTGAAGCTTTCTTT.